This entry lists 30 T cell receptor beta chains sequenced from one sample in a study of T cell repertoires and HLA-DP antigens listed by TCRdb under 2018. The protocol used for the library was the immunoSEQ multiplex PCR assay. Not all clones reach the TCRdb copy of this immuneACCESS table, which keeps in-frame sequences only. Checked studies attribute under half of the gap to unresolved V genes and leave the rest unexplained. The sample table holds around 100,000 clones, of which 90% to 95% were seen once. The ten most abundant clones make up about 0.3% of the sample. The antigens of these receptors remain unknown. Sequenced material: CD4+ T cells from PBMCs. These receptors were taken from a woman between 18 and 29 years old in good health and CMV-seronegative.

The V and J genes are TRBV5-1 and TRBJ1-2, with D uncertain. CDR1 SGHRS and CDR2 YFSETQ come from the germline V gene. The CDR3 runs to 13 residues. The germline V and J ends were trimmed by 4 bases and 5 bases, with 12 bases remaining between them. CDR3 amino acids: CASSADGLYGYTF. CDR3 sequence (DNA): TGCGCCAGCAGCGCTGACGGATTATATGGCTACACCTTC.

This clone was detected once. V usage is TRBV11-1 and J usage is TRBJ1-6; 7 bases line up with TRBD1. Germline CDR1 SGHAT, CDR2 FQDESV (reference sequence). The CDR3 length is 15 residues. Unmatched junction bases numbered 2, after V lost 3 bases and J lost 3 bases. This CDR3 is CASSFGDSYNSPLHF. The CDR3 DNA is TGTGCCAGCAGCTTTGGGGACAGCTATAATTCACCCCTCCACTTT.

The chain couples TRBV5-1 to TRBJ2-1; 10 nucleotides agree with TRBD1. Unmatched junction bases numbered 15, after V lost 3 bases and J lost 0 bases. CDR1 SGHRS and CDR2 YFSETQ come from the germline V gene. The CDR3 contains 20 residues. The CDR3 DNA follows: TGCGCCAGCAGCTCCCACCCCGGGACAGGGGTCATAAGCTCCTACAATGAGCAGTTCTTC. The encoded protein is CASSSHPGTGVISSYNEQFF.

The V call is TRBV6-5, the J call TRBJ1-1; TRBD1 is a possible D gene (5 bases). Per the germline V gene, CDR1 is MNHEY and CDR2 is SVGAGI. V lost 4 bases and J lost 6, with 12 bases in between. The CDR3 totals 13 residues. CDR3: CASSSYRSAEAFF. CDR3 bases: TGTGCCAGCAGTTCTTACAGGTCAGCTGAAGCTTTCTTT.

The chain uses TRBV28 and TRBJ1-5, with 7 bases lining up with TRBD1. The CDR3 loop spans 13 amino acids. The germline CDR1 and CDR2 sequences are MDHEN and SYDVKM. With V trimmed by 6 bases and J by 9 bases, 8 bases remained unmatched. The CDR3 DNA sequence: TGTGCCAGCAGCCGCGACAGGGACCTGCCCCAGCATTTT. Residues: CASSRDRDLPQHF.

The CDR3: CASSLGGPTDTQYF. CDR3 nucleotides: TGTGCCAGCAGTTTAGGGGGCCCCACAGATACGCAGTATTTT. This chain joins TRBV28 and TRBJ2-3; possibly TRBD1 for D (6 bases). The germline V gene has CDR1 MDHEN and CDR2 SYDVKM. The CDR3 extends over 14 amino acids. V dropped 2 bases and J dropped 2 bases, with 8 bases sitting between them.

This sequence joins TRBV5-1 and TRBJ1-2; no reliable D call. This CDR3 is 14 amino acids long. Trimming removed 2 bases from V and 5 bases from J, with 13 bases in between. Per germline, CDR1 SGHRS and CDR2 YFSETQ. The chain's CDR3 is CASSLPLNGYGYTF. The CDR3 nucleotides read TGCGCCAGCAGCTTACCGCTGAATGGATATGGCTACACCTTC. Full variable domain (missing parts from reference TRBV5-1 and TRBJ1-2): KAGVTQTPRYLIKTRGQQVTLSCSPISGHRSVSWYQQTPGQGLQFLFEYFSETQRNKGNFPGRFSGRQFSNSRSEMNVSTLELGDSALYLCASSLPLNGYGYTFGSGTRLTVV.

This chain uses TRBV5-4 with TRBJ2-5, with 7 bases matching TRBD2. The CDR3 loop spans 15 amino acids. Trimming took 0 bases from V and 3 from J; bases not matched to a gene: 5. Germline lookup yields CDR1 SGHNT and CDR2 YYREEE (reference sequence). The chain's CDR3 is CASSLGGGLEETQYF. CDR3 DNA sequence: TGTGCCAGCAGCTTGGGGGGGGGTTTGGAAGAGACCCAGTACTTC.

The genes are TRBV7-2 and TRBJ1-2; D not certain. The CDR3 is made up of 14 amino acids. The germline V gene has CDR1 SGHTA and CDR2 FQGNSA. V was clipped by 2 bases and J by 0 bases, with 7 bases between them. The chain's CDR3 is CASSLLSTNYGYTF. CDR3 nucleotides: TGTGCCAGCAGCTTATTGTCAACTAACTATGGCTACACCTTC.

The chain carries TRBV4-1 and TRBJ2-5; 11 bases agree with TRBD1. Germline trimming cut 1 base from V and 5 bases from J; bases unmatched to any gene: 6. Germline lookup yields CDR1 MGHRA and CDR2 YSYEKL. The CDR3 length is 16 residues. CDR3 coding DNA: TGCGCCAGCAGCCAAGTCTGGACAGGGGGCAGGGAGACCCAGTACTTC. Amino acids: CASSQVWTGGRETQYF.

The chain employs TRBV5-1 and TRBJ1-1; D perhaps matches TRBD1 (6 bases). V was trimmed by 3 bases and J by 6 bases, leaving 15 bases between them. Germline V gene data show CDR1 as SGHRS and CDR2 as YFSETQ. The CDR3 loop spans 14 amino acids. CDR3 DNA: TGCGCCAGCAGCTCAATCACAGGGAGTGCTGAAGCTTTCTTT. Its protein product is CASSSITGSAEAFF.

The rearrangement links TRBV11-2 to TRBJ2-7; 7 bases map to TRBD1. This CDR3 has 17 amino acids. V shed 8 bases, J shed 4 bases, and the junction held 20 bases outside the gene matches. Germline V lookup: CDR1 SGHAT, CDR2 FQNNGV. CDR3 residues: CASSYGDRVVYQYEQYF. Here the CDR3 DNA reads TGTGCCAGCTCCTATGGTGACAGGGTAGTATACCAATACGAGCAGTACTTC.

The rearrangement links TRBV4-2 to TRBJ2-5; 13 bases are shared with TRBD2. The ends lost 4 bases at V and 0 bases at J; junction bases unmatched: 8. Germline-derived CDR1 and CDR2 are LGHNA and YNFKEQ. This CDR3 comprises 18 residues. The CDR3, as DNA: TGTGCCAGCAGCCCAGGACTAGCGGGGGCTTCGTACCAAGAGACCCAGTACTTC. As protein: CASSPGLAGASYQETQYF.

This sequence joins TRBV5-1 and TRBJ2-7, with D perhaps matching TRBD2 (5 bases). From germline, CDR1 is SGHRS and CDR2 YFSETQ. The CDR3 has 14 residues. Trimming cost V 3 bases and J 5 bases, with 15 bases left between them. CDR3 loop: CASSYEGQRDEQYF. DNA of the CDR3: TGCGCCAGCAGCTACGAAGGTCAGAGGGACGAGCAGTACTTC.

The chain is built from TRBV27 and TRBJ2-3; no clear D. The germline V and J ends were trimmed by 10 bases and 0 bases, with 11 bases remaining between them. Germline CDR1 MNHEY, CDR2 SMNVEV (reference sequence). The CDR3 runs to 13 residues. CDR3 bases: TGTGCCATCAAGCCCCGTAGCACAGATACGCAGTATTTT. Protein product: CAIKPRSTDTQYF.

This chain connects TRBV28 to TRBJ1-1; 8 positions match TRBD1. Germline V gene sequence: CDR1 MDHEN, CDR2 SYDVKM. V was clipped by 10 bases and J by 1 base; unmatched bases: 11. CDR3 length: 15 residues. The DNA for the CDR3 is TGTGCCACAAACCTGGCCGGGACAGGGAACACTGAAGCTTTCTTT. This gives the protein CATNLAGTGNTEAFF.

The rearrangement uses TRBV30 and TRBJ2-6; no clear D gene. The CDR3 has 15 amino acids. Germline V gene sequence: CDR1 GTSNPN, CDR2 SVGIG (reference sequence). Trimming stripped 4 bases from V and 2 bases from J, with 12 bases between. The DNA for the CDR3 is TGTGCCTGGAACACCCCCTCCCCTGGGGCCAACGTCCTGACTTTC. Encoded protein: CAWNTPSPGANVLTF.

Turning to this clone: Other DNA sequences in the sample encode the same CDR3. CDR3 DNA: TGTGCCAGCTCACCACCCGGGACGGGATACAATGAGCAGTTCTTC. This encodes CASSPPGTGYNEQFF. The chain carries TRBV18 and TRBJ2-1; D could derive from TRBD1 or TRBD2 (5 bases each). Between the trimmed V and J ends, which lost 0 bases and 4 bases, there was a span of 10 bases. The CDR3 spans 15 residues. The germline gives CDR1 KGHSH, CDR2 LQKENI.

This sequence joins TRBV27 and TRBJ2-5; D assignment may be TRBD1 or TRBD2 (7 bases each). The J call is in doubt because the DNA end fits TRBJ2-7 better. The CDR3 has 15 residues. Germline CDR1 and CDR2: MNHEY and SMNVEV (reference sequence). The chain's CDR3 is CASSSDRDYPYEQYF. CDR3 sequence (DNA): TGTGCCAGCAGTTCCGACAGGGACTATCCCTACGAGCAGTACTTC.

The V call is TRBV23-1, the J call TRBJ1-3; tentatively, D is TRBD1 (5 bases). TRBV23-1 falls under the ORF class, with uncertain function. The CDR3 is 17 amino acids. Deletions cut 2 bases from V and 3 bases from J, with 17 bases between. The CDR3: CASSQRPGIIGGNTIYF. As DNA, the CDR3 is TGCGCCAGCAGTCAACGTCCAGGGATCATAGGTGGAAACACCATATATTTT.

The chain's CDR3 is CAWSVRRGRDHYEQYF. CDR3 sequence (DNA): TGTGCCTGGAGTGTAAGGCGTGGCAGGGATCACTACGAGCAGTACTTC. The chain has TRBV30 and TRBJ2-7; a possible D gene is TRBD1 (5 bases). CDR1 is GTSNPN, CDR2 SVGIG, per germline (reference sequence). With 0 bases removed from V and 3 bases from J, the gap between germline ends came to 18 bases. The CDR3 totals 16 residues.

The gene calls are TRBV11-2 and TRBJ2-7, with D possibly matching TRBD2 (5 bases). This CDR3 spans 14 amino acids. The ends were cut back, 3 bases at V and 2 bases at J, with 11 bases in the middle. Germline V gives CDR1 SGHAT, CDR2 FQNNGV. The CDR3 DNA reads as TGTGCCAGCAGCTTTTTTGTCGGGGCCTACGAGCAGTACGTC. This sequence encodes CASSFFVGAYEQYV.

The rearrangement uses TRBV5-1 and TRBJ2-7, with a tentative D call TRBD1 (5 bases). With 2 bases removed from V and 2 bases from J, the gap between germline ends came to 14 bases. The CDR3 totals 15 residues. Germline lookup yields CDR1 SGHRS and CDR2 YFSETQ. CDR3 bases: TGCGCCAGCAGCTTTCTATTGGGGCCCACCTACGAGCAGTACTTC. Translating gives CASSFLLGPTYEQYF.

V gene TRBV11-2 combines with J gene TRBJ2-7, with 7 bases that match TRBD1. V was pared by 1 base and J by 7 bases, with 7 bases of the junction left unmatched. The CDR3 length is 14 residues. The germline V gene has CDR1 SGHAT and CDR2 FQNNGV. The CDR3 bases are TGTGCCAGCAGCTTAGGAGACAGGGATGGAGAGCAGTACGTC. Amino acid sequence: CASSLGDRDGEQYV.

This chain links TRBV11-1 with TRBJ1-2; D is perhaps TRBD1 (5 bases). CDR1 SGHAT and CDR2 FQDESV come from the germline V gene (reference sequence). V lost 5 bases and J lost 1, with 17 bases in between. CDR3 size: 16 residues. In nucleotides, the CDR3 is TGTGCCAGCAGCGCCCGGGACGGAACTTTTAACTATGGCTACACCTTC. This translates into CASSARDGTFNYGYTF.

The rearrangement joins TRBV6-4 to TRBJ1-5; 10 nucleotides line up with TRBD1. Germline trimming cut 4 bases from V and 2 bases from J; bases unmatched to any gene: 5. The length of the CDR3 is 16 residues. The germline CDR1 and CDR2 sequences are MRHNA and SNTAGT. The CDR3 protein is CASSGDRGLGNQPQHF. The CDR3, as DNA: TGTGCCAGCAGTGGGGACAGGGGTTTAGGCAATCAGCCCCAGCATTTT.

CDR3 loop: CASSPSGDEQYF. CDR3 coding DNA: TGTGCCAGCTCACCATCAGGGGATGAGCAGTACTTC. The genes are TRBV18 and TRBJ2-7, with D possibly matching TRBD1 (6 bases). Trimming left V 2 bases short and J 7 bases short, with 9 bases between. The CDR3 extends over 12 amino acids. Germline V lookup: CDR1 KGHSH, CDR2 LQKENI.

V and J are TRBV6-1 and TRBJ1-5; tentative D call: TRBD1 (6 bases). This CDR3 is 16 amino acids long. Per the germline V gene, CDR1 is MNHNS and CDR2 is SASEGT. V lost 0 bases, J lost 7 bases, and 16 bases lay in between. The CDR3 sequence is CASSEALVWGPQPQHF. In nucleotides, the CDR3 is TGTGCCAGCAGTGAAGCGCTTGTTTGGGGGCCACAGCCCCAGCATTTT.

J is TRBJ2-7 and V is TRBV2; TRBD1 agrees at 8 bases. V shed 7 bases and J 7 bases; nucleotides not matched to a gene: 15. This CDR3 is 15 amino acids long. Germline assignment: CDR1 SNHLY and CDR2 FYNNEI. CDR3 region: CASMGVRQGAHEQYF. DNA for the CDR3: TGTGCCAGCATGGGGGTTAGGCAGGGGGCGCATGAGCAGTACTTC.

The chain has TRBV4-1 and TRBJ1-2, with no clear D. The CDR3 is 16 amino acids. V was trimmed by 1 base and J by 4 bases, leaving 16 bases between them. The germline V gene has CDR1 MGHRA and CDR2 YSYEKL. The CDR3 DNA reads TGCGCCAGCAGCCAAGGGTCCGCAGCGCCTGGCTATGGCTACACCTTC. As protein: CASSQGSAAPGYGYTF.